This TCR beta chain was sequenced during a study of shared clonotypes between healthy human individuals. Sequencing used immunoSEQ multiplex PCR; TCRdb keeps in-frame clones, though not all of them. Among 2 million or so clones listed, 85% to 95% were seen once. The CDR3 loop spans 13 amino acids. Looked up from germline, CDR1 is SGHTA and CDR2 is FQGNSA. V lost 1 base, J lost 2 bases, and 4 bases lay in between. This clone has only one observation. This receptor was taken from a man between 18 and 35 years old in good health. The rearrangement joins TRBV7-2 to TRBJ2-3, with no clear D. The sequencing sample was made of naive CD4+ T cells sorted from blood. This sample's subset: CD45RA+ positively selected. In DNA form, the CDR3 reads TGTGCCAGCAGCTTAGGTGACACAGATACGCAGTATTTT. This translates into CASSLGDTDTQYF.